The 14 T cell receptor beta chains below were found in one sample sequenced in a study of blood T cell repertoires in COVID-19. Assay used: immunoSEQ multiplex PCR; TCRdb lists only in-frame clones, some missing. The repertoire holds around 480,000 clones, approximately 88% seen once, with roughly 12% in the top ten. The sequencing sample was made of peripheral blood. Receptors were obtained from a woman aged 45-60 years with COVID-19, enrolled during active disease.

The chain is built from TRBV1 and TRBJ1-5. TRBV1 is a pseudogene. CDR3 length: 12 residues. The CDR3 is CTSSQVLKPQHF. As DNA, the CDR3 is TGCACCAGCAGCCAAGTACTTAAGCCCCAGCATTTT.

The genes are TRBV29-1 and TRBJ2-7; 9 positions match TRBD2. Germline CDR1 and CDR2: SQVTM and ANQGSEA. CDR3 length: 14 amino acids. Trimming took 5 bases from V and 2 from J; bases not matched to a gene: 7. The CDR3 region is CSVHSSGDTYEQYF. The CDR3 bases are TGCAGCGTTCACTCTAGCGGGGACACCTACGAGCAGTACTTC.

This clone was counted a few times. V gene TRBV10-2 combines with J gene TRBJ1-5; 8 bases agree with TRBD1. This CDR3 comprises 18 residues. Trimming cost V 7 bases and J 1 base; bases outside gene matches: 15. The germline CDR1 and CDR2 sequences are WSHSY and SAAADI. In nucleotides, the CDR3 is TGCGCCAGCATCGAAAAAGGGCGGACAGGGAAGAGCAATCAGCCCCAGCATTTT. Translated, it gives CASIEKGRTGKSNQPQHF.

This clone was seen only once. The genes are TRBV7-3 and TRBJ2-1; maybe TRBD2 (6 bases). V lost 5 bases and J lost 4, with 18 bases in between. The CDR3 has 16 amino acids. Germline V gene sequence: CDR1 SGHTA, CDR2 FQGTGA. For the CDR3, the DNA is TGTGCCAGCAGCGTGACGGGGGTCTACCCGTACAATGAGCAGTTCTTC. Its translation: CASSVTGVYPYNEQFF. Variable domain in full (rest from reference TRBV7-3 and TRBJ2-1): GAGVSQTPSNKVTEKGKYVELRCDPISGHTALYWYRQSLGQGPEFLIYFQGTGAADDSGLPNDRFFAVRPEGSVSTLKIQRTERGDSAVYLCASSVTGVYPYNEQFFGPGTRLTVL.

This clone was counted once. CDR3 in amino acids: CASRTSGTFGTDTQYF. CDR3 DNA: TGTGCCAGTAGGACTAGCGGCACTTTTGGCACAGATACGCAGTATTTT. V gene TRBV19 combines with J gene TRBJ2-3; the match to TRBD2 covers 9 bases. The J segment lost 1 base and the V segment lost 6 bases, leaving 8 bases of the junction unmatched. This CDR3 is 16 amino acids long. Per the germline V gene, CDR1 is LNHDA and CDR2 is SQIVND (reference sequence).

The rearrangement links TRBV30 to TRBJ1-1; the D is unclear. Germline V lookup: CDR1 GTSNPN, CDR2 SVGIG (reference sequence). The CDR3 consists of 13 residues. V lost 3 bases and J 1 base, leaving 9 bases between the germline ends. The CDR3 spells CAWSFTPNTEAFF. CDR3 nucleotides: TGTGCCTGGAGCTTCACTCCGAACACTGAAGCTTTCTTT.

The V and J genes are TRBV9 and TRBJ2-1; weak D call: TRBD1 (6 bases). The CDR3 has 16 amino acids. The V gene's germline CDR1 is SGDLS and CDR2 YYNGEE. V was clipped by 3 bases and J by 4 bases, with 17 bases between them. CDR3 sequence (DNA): TGTGCCAGCAGCGACCTACAGGGAGTTAGGTACAATGAGCAGTTCTTC. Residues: CASSDLQGVRYNEQFF.

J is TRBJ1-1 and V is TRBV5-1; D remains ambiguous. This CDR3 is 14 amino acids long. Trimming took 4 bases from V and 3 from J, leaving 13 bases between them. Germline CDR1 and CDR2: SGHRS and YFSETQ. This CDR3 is CASSIRRGDTEAFF. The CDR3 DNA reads TGCGCCAGCAGCATCCGTCGCGGGGACACTGAAGCTTTCTTT.

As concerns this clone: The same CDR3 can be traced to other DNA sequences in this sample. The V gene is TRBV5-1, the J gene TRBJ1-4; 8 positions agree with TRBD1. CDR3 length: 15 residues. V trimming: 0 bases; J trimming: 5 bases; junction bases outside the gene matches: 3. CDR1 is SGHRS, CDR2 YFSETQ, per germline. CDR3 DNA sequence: TGCGCCAGCAGCTTGGCCAGGGGGCCGAATGAAAAACTGTTTTTT. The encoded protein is CASSLARGPNEKLFF.

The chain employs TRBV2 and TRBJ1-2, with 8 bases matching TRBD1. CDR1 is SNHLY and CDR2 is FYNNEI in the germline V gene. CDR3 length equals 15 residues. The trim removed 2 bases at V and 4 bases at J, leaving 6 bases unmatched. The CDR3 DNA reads TGTGCCAGCAGTGAATCGGACAGGGTTGGCTATGGCTACACCTTC. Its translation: CASSESDRVGYGYTF.

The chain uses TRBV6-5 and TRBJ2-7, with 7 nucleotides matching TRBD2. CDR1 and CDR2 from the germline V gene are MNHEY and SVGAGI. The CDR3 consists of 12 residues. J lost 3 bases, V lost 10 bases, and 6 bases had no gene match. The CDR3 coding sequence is TGTGCCACAAGCGGGGCCCGCTACGAGCAGTACTTC. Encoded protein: CATSGARYEQYF.

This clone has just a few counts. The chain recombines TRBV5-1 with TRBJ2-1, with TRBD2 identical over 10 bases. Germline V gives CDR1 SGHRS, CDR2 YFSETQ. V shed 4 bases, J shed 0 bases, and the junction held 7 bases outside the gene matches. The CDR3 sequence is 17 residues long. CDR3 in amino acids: CASSPASGGNSYNEQFF. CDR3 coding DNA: TGCGCCAGCAGCCCCGCTAGCGGGGGAAACTCCTACAATGAGCAGTTCTTC.

CDR3 amino acids: CASSPSEGGHYEQYF. CDR3 nucleotides: TGCGCCAGCAGCCCTAGCGAAGGTGGGCACTACGAGCAGTACTTC. The V call is TRBV4-1, the J call TRBJ2-7, with TRBD2 as a possible D gene (6 bases). The germline gives CDR1 MGHRA, CDR2 YSYEKL. Deletions cut 4 bases from V and 3 bases from J, with 16 bases between. The CDR3 runs to 15 residues.

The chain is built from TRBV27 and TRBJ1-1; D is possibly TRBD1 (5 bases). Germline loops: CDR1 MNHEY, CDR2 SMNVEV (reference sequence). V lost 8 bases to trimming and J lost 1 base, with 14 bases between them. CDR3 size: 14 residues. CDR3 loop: CASGYPGANTEAFF. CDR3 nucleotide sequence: TGTGCCAGCGGTTACCCTGGGGCGAACACTGAAGCTTTCTTT.